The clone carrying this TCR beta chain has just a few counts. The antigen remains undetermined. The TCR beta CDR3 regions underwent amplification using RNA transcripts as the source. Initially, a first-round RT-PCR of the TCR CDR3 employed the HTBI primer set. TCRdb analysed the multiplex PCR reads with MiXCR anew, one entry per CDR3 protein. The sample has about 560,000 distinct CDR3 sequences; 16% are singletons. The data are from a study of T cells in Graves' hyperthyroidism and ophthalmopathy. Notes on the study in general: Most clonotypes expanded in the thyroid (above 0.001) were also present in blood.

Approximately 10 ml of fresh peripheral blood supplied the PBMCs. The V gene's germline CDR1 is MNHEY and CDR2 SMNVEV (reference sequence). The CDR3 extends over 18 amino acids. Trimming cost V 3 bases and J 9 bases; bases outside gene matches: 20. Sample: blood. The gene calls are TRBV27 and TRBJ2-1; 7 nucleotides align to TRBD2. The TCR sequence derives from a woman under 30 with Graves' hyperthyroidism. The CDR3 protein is CASSLSLAVPHSRGEQFF. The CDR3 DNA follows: TGTGCCAGCAGTTTGTCCCTAGCGGTCCCCCACAGCCGCGGTGAGCAGTTCTTC.